The source of this T cell receptor (beta chain) is a study of T cell clonality in common variable immunodeficiency. Study-level findings and limits: TCRbeta clonality was increased in CVID versus healthy controls. Common variable immunodeficiency TCR beta sequences reportedly had fewer deletions and N-nucleotide insertions. Compared with controls, CVID subjects had fewer shared TCRbeta clones.

This clone was detected a few times. The antigen is undetermined. Libraries were prepared by immunoSEQ multiplex PCR; TCRdb keeps only in-frame clonotypes and omits some of them. The sample contains about 16,000 clones, none occurring once; roughly 15% lies in the top ten. The source is a human donor with common variable immunodeficiency. The sequenced material came from peripheral blood mononuclear cells.

This chain's CDR3 is CASSLQGDTAPLHF. The CDR3 DNA, read in part, is TGTGCCAGCAGCTTACAGGGGGATACTGCACCC. This chain links TRBV7-9 with TRBJ1-6, with 7 bases lining up with TRBD1. The read stops 3 residues short of the end of the CDR3; the missing end is completed from the germline J gene. CDR3 length equals 14 residues. Trimming removed 2 bases from V and 11 bases from J; junction bases left unmatched: 6. Germline assignment: CDR1 SEHNR and CDR2 FQNEAQ (reference sequence).